These 9 T cell receptor beta chains came from one sample sequenced in a study of control samples from healthy donors and cancer patients. Here immunoSEQ multiplex PCR was the method, and the copy in TCRdb shows in-frame clones only, minus some. The profile shows about 200,000 clones, approximately 91% of them singletons. The sequencing input was blood. These TCRs come from a man aged 30-40 years in good health.

The chain links TRBV2 to TRBJ2-2; TRBD1 aligns across 8 bases. CDR1 and CDR2 from the germline V gene are SNHLY and FYNNEI. The CDR3 runs to 13 residues. Trimming took 9 bases from V and 5 from J; bases not matched to a gene: 5. CDR3 protein: CARTGAGTGELFF. For the CDR3, the DNA is TGTGCCAGGACAGGGGCTGGAACCGGGGAGCTGTTTTTT.

The rearrangement joins TRBV6-5 to TRBJ2-7; TRBD1 aligns across 8 bases. This CDR3 is built from 11 residues. V shed 4 bases, J shed 10 bases, and the junction held 3 bases outside the gene matches. Germline V gene lookup returns CDR1 MNHEY and CDR2 SVGAGI. The chain's CDR3 is CASSSRGLQYF. CDR3 in DNA: TGTGCCAGCAGTTCCAGGGGGCTTCAGTACTTC.

The chain joins TRBV11-2 to TRBJ1-1; no reliable D call. Germline V gene sequence: CDR1 SGHAT, CDR2 FQNNGV. V lost 1 base to trimming and J lost 1 base, with 10 bases between them. The CDR3 runs 15 residues. This CDR3 reads CASSLVGPKNTEAFF. The CDR3 DNA reads TGTGCCAGCAGCTTAGTAGGTCCCAAGAACACTGAAGCTTTCTTT.

V is TRBV18 and J is TRBJ1-3; D uncertain. The ends were cut back, 2 bases at V and 3 bases at J, with 5 bases in the middle. CDR1 and CDR2 from the germline V gene are KGHSH and LQKENI. The length of the CDR3 is 13 residues. In DNA form, the CDR3 reads TGTGCCAGCTCACCAGGGGTTGGAAACACCATATATTTT. Residues: CASSPGVGNTIYF.

The chain has TRBV11-2 and TRBJ2-7; TRBD1 might be the D (6 bases). Germline V gives CDR1 SGHAT, CDR2 FQNNGV. The CDR3 contains 15 residues. The germline V and J ends were trimmed by 5 bases and 5 bases, with 19 bases remaining between them. CDR3: CASSGGRGTTNEQYF. Written as DNA, the CDR3 is TGTGCCAGCAGCGGGGGAAGGGGGACGACGAACGAGCAGTACTTC.

This clone showed up just once. The gene calls are TRBV5-6 and TRBJ2-4; D remains unclear. V dropped 1 base and J dropped 5 bases, with 4 bases sitting between them. Germline CDR1 SGHDT, CDR2 YYEEEE. The CDR3 consists of 12 residues. For the CDR3, the DNA is TGTGCCAGCAGCTTGTTCGAAAACATTCAGTACTTC. Protein product: CASSLFENIQYF. The full variable domain, completed using reference TRBV5-6 and TRBJ2-4, is DAGVTQSPTHLIKTRGQQVTLRCSPKSGHDTVSWYQQALGQGPQFIFQYYEEEERQRGNFPDRFSGHQFPNYSSELNVNALLLGDSALYLCASSLFENIQYFGAGTRLSVL.

This clone appeared a single time. The V and J genes are TRBV10-2 and TRBJ1-5; possibly TRBD1 for D (6 bases). With 2 bases removed from V and 4 bases from J, the gap between germline ends came to 6 bases. Germline CDR1 and CDR2: WSHSY and SAAADI. The CDR3 sequence is 13 residues long. The CDR3 protein is CASSEQGNQPQHF. CDR3 DNA sequence: TGCGCCAGCAGTGAGCAGGGGAATCAGCCCCAGCATTTT.

The chain joins TRBV18 to TRBJ2-1, with 8 bases lining up with TRBD1. Trimming took 4 bases from V and 4 from J; bases not matched to a gene: 9. The CDR3 extends over 16 amino acids. Germline CDR1 and CDR2: KGHSH and LQKENI. The CDR3 sequence is CASSRSGGAGYNEQFF. For the CDR3, the DNA is TGTGCCAGCTCACGCTCAGGGGGCGCGGGTTACAATGAGCAGTTCTTC.

This chain joins TRBV19 and TRBJ2-5, with D perhaps matching TRBD2 (5 bases). Between the trimmed V and J ends, which lost 3 bases and 5 bases, there was a span of 13 bases. The CDR3 sequence is 14 residues long. Per germline, CDR1 LNHDA and CDR2 SQIVND (reference sequence). The CDR3 protein is CASSMSRGFETQYF. CDR3 DNA: TGTGCCAGTAGTATGTCTCGCGGGTTTGAGACCCAGTACTTC.